The 27 T cell receptor beta chains below come from one sample, sequenced in a study of blood T cell repertoires in COVID-19 (dated by TCRdb to the early 2020s). The library was made by the immunoSEQ multiplex PCR assay. TCRdb re-hosts the immuneACCESS table, in-frame sequences only. Its copies lack some clones; in the studies checked, an unresolved V gene accounts for under half of them, and the cause for the rest is not known. A total of about 240,000 clones appear in this sample, roughly 80% of them only once. 3.4% of the sample rests with the top ten. The sample comprised peripheral blood. The origin of the receptors is a woman under 30 with acute or convalescent COVID-19.

The J gene is TRBJ2-7, the V gene TRBV29-1, with 7 bases matching TRBD1. With 3 bases clipped from V and 2 bases from J, the junction kept 4 bases outside the gene matches. Germline V gives CDR1 SQVTM, CDR2 ANQGSEA. The CDR3 consists of 13 residues. This CDR3 is CSVDQGETYEQYF. In DNA form, the CDR3 reads TGCAGCGTTGACCAGGGGGAGACCTACGAGCAGTACTTC.

This clone was counted a single time. The chain carries TRBV18 and TRBJ1-6; no definite D call. Trimming shortened V by 6 bases and J by 8 bases, and 11 bases separated the two germline ends. This CDR3 is 13 amino acids long. From germline, CDR1 is KGHSH and CDR2 LQKENI. CDR3 DNA: TGTGCCAGCTCGCAGGCACGAGATTCACCCCTCCACTTT. This gives the protein CASSQARDSPLHF. The full variable domain, rest sourced from reference TRBV18 and TRBJ1-6, is NAGVMQNPRHLVRRRGQEARLRCSPMKGHSHVYWYRQLPEEGLKFMVYLQKENIIDESGMPKERFSAEFPKEGPSILRIQQVVRGDSAAYFCASSQARDSPLHFGNGTRLTVT.

This clone showed up just once. The V and J genes are TRBV5-6 and TRBJ1-2, with TRBD1 identical over 8 bases. The CDR3 is 14 amino acids. V was clipped by 4 bases and J by 4 bases; unmatched bases: 6. Germline V gene sequence: CDR1 SGHDT, CDR2 YYEEEE. CDR3 sequence reads: CASSPGTGLYGYTF. CDR3 DNA: TGTGCCAGCAGCCCAGGGACAGGTCTCTATGGCTACACCTTC.

This chain uses TRBV7-8 with TRBJ2-5, with D tentatively TRBD1 (6 bases). The CDR3 has 11 residues. Germline V gives CDR1 SGHVS, CDR2 FQNEAQ. With 5 bases removed from V and 7 bases from J, the gap between germline ends came to 8 bases. In DNA, the CDR3 is TGTGCCAGCAGCGGGGGCGGGACCCAGTACTTC. Amino acid sequence: CASSGGGTQYF.

This rearrangement joins TRBV9 to TRBJ1-6; D not resolved. The V and J ends lost 5 bases and 0 bases respectively, with 15 bases between them. The CDR3 sequence is 17 residues long. CDR1 and CDR2 (germline): SGDLS, YYNGEE. In DNA form, the CDR3 reads TGTGCCAGCAGTGGAGCGGGCTTAAGCTCCTATAATTCACCCCTCCACTTT. Translation: CASSGAGLSSYNSPLHF. Drawing the rest from reference TRBV9 and TRBJ1-6, the complete variable domain is DSGVTQTPKHLITATGQRVTLRCSPRSGDLSVYWYQQSLDQGLQFLIQYYNGEERAKGNILERFSAQQFPDLHSELNLSSLELGDSALYFCASSGAGLSSYNSPLHFGNGTRLTVT.

V gene TRBV5-4 combines with J gene TRBJ2-1, with TRBD2 matching 7 bases. The V segment lost 4 bases and the J segment 5 bases; nucleotides outside the gene matches: 15. The germline CDR1 and CDR2 sequences are SGHNT and YYREEE (reference sequence). This CDR3 has 17 residues. The CDR3 DNA follows: TGTGCCAGCAGCCTCCTCGGGGCGGGAGTCTTTGACAATGAGCAGTTCTTC. Residues: CASSLLGAGVFDNEQFF.

This clone was recorded many times. The chain is built from TRBV19 and TRBJ1-3; a weak D match, TRBD1 (5 bases). CDR3 size: 18 residues. From germline, CDR1 is LNHDA and CDR2 SQIVND (reference sequence). V gave up 7 bases and J gave up 0 bases, with 22 bases separating them. This chain's CDR3 is CASTAGQGRIDSGNTIYF. In DNA, the CDR3 is TGTGCCAGTACCGCCGGGCAGGGCCGAATAGACTCTGGAAACACCATATATTTT. Drawing the rest from reference TRBV19 and TRBJ1-3, the complete variable domain is DGGITQSPKYLFRKEGQNVTLSCEQNLNHDAMYWYRQDPGQGLRLIYYSQIVNDFQKGDIAEGYSVSREKKESFPLTVTSAQKNPTAFYLCASTAGQGRIDSGNTIYFGEGSWLTVV.

The rearrangement links TRBV7-9 to TRBJ2-1; 10 nucleotides align to TRBD2. The trim removed 6 bases at V and 7 bases at J, leaving 6 bases unmatched. The CDR3 contains 14 residues. Germline values: CDR1 SEHNR, CDR2 FQNEAQ (reference sequence). DNA for the CDR3: TGTGCCAGCAGGGAGACTAGCGGGTGGAATGAGCAGTTCTTC. Protein product: CASRETSGWNEQFF.

This chain uses TRBV2 with TRBJ1-2; no clear D. CDR1 and CDR2 (germline): SNHLY, FYNNEI. The CDR3 is 15 amino acids. Trimming removed 1 base from V and 6 bases from J, with 15 bases in between. The CDR3: CASSEGTRLGDGYTF. The CDR3 DNA reads as TGTGCCAGCAGTGAAGGGACTAGACTCGGGGATGGCTACACCTTC.

The rearrangement uses TRBV5-1 and TRBJ1-1; D uncertain. Germline V gene lookup returns CDR1 SGHRS and CDR2 YFSETQ. CDR3 length equals 14 residues. Trimming stripped 2 bases from V and 3 bases from J, with 11 bases between. CDR3 loop: CASSLDVEDTEAFF. Written as DNA, the CDR3 is TGCGCCAGCAGCTTAGACGTTGAGGACACTGAAGCTTTCTTT.

This CDR3 reads CASSPAGVDTDTQYF. In DNA form, the CDR3 reads TGTGCCAGCAGCCCAGCGGGAGTTGACACAGATACGCAGTATTTT. The V and J genes are TRBV6-4 and TRBJ2-3; 8 nucleotides agree with TRBD2. J lost 2 bases, V lost 6 bases, and 7 bases had no gene match. Germline V gene data show CDR1 as MRHNA and CDR2 as SNTAGT. This CDR3 comprises 15 residues.

The chain recombines TRBV7-2 with TRBJ2-1; D perhaps matches TRBD1 (5 bases). Germline CDR1 is SGHTA and CDR2 is FQGNSA. The CDR3 spans 17 residues. Trimming pared 0 bases from V and 0 bases from J, leaving 12 bases between. CDR3 residues: CASSLATQGSSYNEQFF. The CDR3 nucleotides read TGTGCCAGCAGCTTAGCGACGCAGGGTAGCTCCTACAATGAGCAGTTCTTC.

CDR3 DNA sequence: TGTGCCACCAGCAGAGATGCCAGGCCAACTAATGAAAAACTGTTTTTT. It encodes CATSRDARPTNEKLFF. The chain has TRBV15 and TRBJ1-4; D uncertain. V was clipped by 0 bases and J by 0 bases, with 8 bases between them. Germline V lookup: CDR1 LNHNV, CDR2 YYDKDF (reference sequence). The CDR3 contains 16 residues.

This chain uses TRBV5-6 with TRBJ1-2; D might be TRBD1 (5 bases). Germline CDR1 reads SGHDT; CDR2 reads YYEEEE. The ends were cut back, 0 bases at V and 2 bases at J, with 11 bases in the middle. CDR3 length: 15 residues. CDR3 residues: CASSLGRRQNYGYTF. DNA for the CDR3: TGTGCCAGCAGCTTGGGTAGGAGACAGAACTATGGCTACACCTTC.

The V call is TRBV6-5, the J call TRBJ1-1, with D possibly matching TRBD1 (5 bases). CDR1 and CDR2 from the germline V gene are MNHEY and SVGAGI. CDR3 length: 15 amino acids. V lost 7 bases and J 3 bases, leaving 18 bases between the germline ends. The CDR3 loop reads CASIGRRGGDTEAFF. DNA for the CDR3: TGTGCCAGCATAGGTAGGCGCGGGGGGGACACTGAAGCTTTCTTT.

This sequence joins TRBV5-1 and TRBJ2-5; TRBD2 aligns across 9 bases. CDR1 and CDR2 (germline): SGHRS, YFSETQ. The CDR3 has 14 residues. V was clipped by 6 bases and J by 5 bases; unmatched bases: 8. The DNA of the CDR3 is TGCGCCAGCACCGCTAGCGGGATGATGGAGACCCAGTACTTC. Translating gives CASTASGMMETQYF. The whole variable domain, remainder taken from reference TRBV5-1 and TRBJ2-5, is KAGVTQTPRYLIKTRGQQVTLSCSPISGHRSVSWYQQTPGQGLQFLFEYFSETQRNKGNFPGRFSGRQFSNSRSEMNVSTLELGDSALYLCASTASGMMETQYFGPGTRLLVL.

V is TRBV7-9 and J is TRBJ2-5; TRBD1 matches 9 bases. V dropped 5 bases and J dropped 5; count of bases not matched to a gene: 9. The CDR3 covers 15 residues. From germline, CDR1 is SEHNR and CDR2 FQNEAQ (reference sequence). The CDR3 nucleotides read TGTGCCAGCAGCCCCGGACAGGGGCCCTGGGAGACCCAGTACTTC. Its translation is CASSPGQGPWETQYF.

The genes are TRBV2 and TRBJ2-2; 15 positions match TRBD2. The V gene's germline CDR1 is SNHLY and CDR2 FYNNEI. There are 17 residues in the CDR3. The V and J ends lost 9 bases and 5 bases, in that order; junction bases with no gene match: 10. This chain's CDR3 is CARGRTSGRVGTGELFF. Written as DNA, the CDR3 is TGTGCCAGAGGACGGACTAGCGGGAGGGTGGGGACCGGGGAGCTGTTTTTT.

The rearrangement links TRBV18 to TRBJ2-5, with 10 bases matching TRBD1. After removal of 4 bases from V and 4 bases from J, the junction contained 6 bases not matched to a gene. Germline loops: CDR1 KGHSH, CDR2 LQKENI. The CDR3 runs to 15 residues. The CDR3 loop is CASSRGQGGGETQYF. The CDR3 nucleotides read TGTGCCAGCTCACGAGGACAGGGGGGAGGAGAGACCCAGTACTTC.

CDR3 protein: CASSLRTRGQGTEAFF. The CDR3 DNA is TGCGCCAGCAGCTTGCGGACCAGGGGGCAGGGCACTGAAGCTTTCTTT. This chain links TRBV5-1 with TRBJ1-1; 8 positions agree with TRBD1. Germline lookup yields CDR1 SGHRS and CDR2 YFSETQ. Trimming took 1 base from V and 4 from J; bases not matched to a gene: 9. CDR3 length equals 16 residues.

This clone appeared a few times. The chain is built from TRBV30 and TRBJ2-7, with 7 positions matching TRBD1. Trimming removed 5 bases from V and 0 bases from J; junction bases left unmatched: 10. Germline V gene data show CDR1 as GTSNPN and CDR2 as SVGIG (reference sequence). The CDR3 is 15 amino acids. The CDR3 here is CAWVDHRGSSYEQYF. CDR3 in DNA: TGTGCCTGGGTGGACCACAGGGGTAGCTCCTACGAGCAGTACTTC.

The chain uses TRBV5-1 and TRBJ2-5; 9 bases are a match to TRBD2. V trimming: 4 bases; J trimming: 5 bases; junction bases outside the gene matches: 9. CDR1 is SGHRS, CDR2 YFSETQ, per germline. The CDR3 totals 15 residues. The CDR3 DNA follows: TGCGCCAGCAGCCCGACTAGCGGCGCCTCCGAGACCCAGTACTTC. As protein: CASSPTSGASETQYF.

The V gene is TRBV12-5, the J gene TRBJ2-3; the D gene is possibly TRBD2 (6 bases). Germline CDR1 reads LGHNT; CDR2 reads FRNRAP. The CDR3 has 16 amino acids. V was clipped by 6 bases and J by 0 bases, with 16 bases between them. The CDR3 nucleotides read TGTGCTAGTGGGGATTCTAGCGCCGCTAGCACAGATACGCAGTATTTT. As protein: CASGDSSAASTDTQYF.

The J gene is TRBJ1-6, the V gene TRBV24-1, with D maybe TRBD1 (6 bases). The CDR3 spans 15 residues. V was cut by 7 bases and J by 8 bases, with 17 bases left in between. Germline V gene lookup returns CDR1 KGHDR and CDR2 SFDVKD. CDR3 protein: CATSETGFRYSPLHF. Here the CDR3 DNA reads TGTGCCACCAGCGAGACAGGATTCCGGTATTCACCCCTCCACTTT.

This chain connects TRBV19 to TRBJ1-1; 7 bases are a match to TRBD1. Per germline, CDR1 LNHDA and CDR2 SQIVND (reference sequence). CDR3 size: 13 residues. V dropped 6 bases and J dropped 4; count of bases not matched to a gene: 5. The CDR3 spells CASREQGSTEAFF. CDR3 in DNA: TGTGCCAGTAGGGAACAGGGGAGCACTGAAGCTTTCTTT.

This rearrangement joins TRBV27 to TRBJ1-3, with D perhaps TRBD1 (6 bases). CDR1 MNHEY and CDR2 SMNVEV come from the germline V gene (reference sequence). The CDR3 has 16 amino acids. The V gene lost 1 base and the J gene lost 2 bases, with 12 bases spanning the gap. The CDR3 sequence: CASSLFGGGPGNTIYF. For the CDR3, the DNA is TGTGCCAGCAGTTTATTCGGCGGGGGGCCTGGAAACACCATATATTTT.

The chain links TRBV5-1 to TRBJ1-3; 7 bases are a match to TRBD1. Germline V lookup: CDR1 SGHRS, CDR2 YFSETQ. The CDR3 sequence is 13 residues long. V shed 4 bases and J 4 bases; nucleotides not matched to a gene: 2. CDR3 in amino acids: CASSTGQGNTIYF. The CDR3, as DNA: TGCGCCAGCAGCACGGGACAGGGAAACACCATATATTTT.